The 26 T cell receptor beta chains reported below all come from one sample, sequenced in a study of blood T cell repertoires in COVID-19. Sequenced by immunoSEQ multiplex PCR; TCRdb stores in-frame clones only, minus some. The sample shows roughly 400,000 clones, about 90% of them seen only once. Sequenced material: PBMCs or T cells enriched from blood (not recorded which). The receptors here all came from a woman aged 25 to 39 who had recovered from COVID-19.

This chain joins TRBV28 and TRBJ2-5; D is perhaps TRBD1 (5 bases). The CDR3 consists of 15 residues. V lost 2 bases and J lost 2, with 12 bases in between. The germline V gene encodes CDR1 MDHEN and CDR2 SYDVKM. CDR3 coding DNA: TGTGCCAGCAGTTTACGGTTCAGGGATCAAGAGACCCAGTACTTC. Its protein product is CASSLRFRDQETQYF.

The genes are TRBV7-9 and TRBJ2-5; the match to TRBD1 covers 8 bases. Per the germline V gene, CDR1 is SEHNR and CDR2 is FQNEAQ (reference sequence). The CDR3 contains 15 residues. V lost 5 bases and J lost 5; bases outside the gene matches: 10. The CDR3 spells CASSPWTGTAETQYF. The DNA of the CDR3 is TGTGCCAGCAGCCCATGGACAGGGACTGCGGAGACCCAGTACTTC.

In this sample, this clone turned up a few times. V and J are TRBV19 and TRBJ1-6; no definite D call. This CDR3 contains 15 residues. CDR1 and CDR2 from the germline V gene are LNHDA and SQIVND (reference sequence). The V end was cut by 7 bases, the J end by 5 bases, with 15 bases between. The chain's CDR3 is CASKSAAGDNSPLHF. The CDR3 region has the DNA TGTGCCAGTAAATCGGCGGCTGGAGATAATTCACCCCTCCACTTT.

For the CDR3, the DNA is TGTGCCAGCTCCTACGGGGGGACCTACGAGCAGTACTTC. Translating it yields CASSYGGTYEQYF. The chain joins TRBV19 to TRBJ2-7; TRBD2 agrees at 7 bases. Germline V gene lookup returns CDR1 LNHDA and CDR2 SQIVND (reference sequence). CDR3 length equals 13 residues. V trimming: 9 bases; J trimming: 2 bases; junction bases outside the gene matches: 7.

The chain uses TRBV28 and TRBJ2-4; the match to TRBD2 covers 11 bases. CDR1 is MDHEN, CDR2 SYDVKM, per germline. This CDR3 is 13 amino acids long. J was trimmed by 10 bases and V by 6 bases; bases with no gene match: 5. CDR3 DNA sequence: TGTGCCAGCAGCCGTAGCGGGAGGGGGATTCAGTACTTC. The encoded protein is CASSRSGRGIQYF. Drawing the rest from reference TRBV28 and TRBJ2-4, the complete variable domain is DVKVTQSSRYLVKRTGEKVFLECVQDMDHENMFWYRQDPGLGLRLIYFSYDVKMKEKGDIPEGYSVSREKKERFSLILESASTNQTSMYLCASSRSGRGIQYFGAGTRLSVL.

V is TRBV29-1 and J is TRBJ1-1, with D unresolved. Germline V CDR1 and CDR2: SQVTM, ANQGSEA. V lost 7 bases to trimming and J lost 0 bases, with 9 bases between them. The CDR3 is 12 residues long. CDR3 residues: CSGSQVNTEAFF. The DNA for the CDR3 is TGCAGCGGAAGTCAGGTGAACACTGAAGCTTTCTTT.

The chain couples TRBV2 to TRBJ2-2; TRBD2 aligns across 10 bases. V lost 8 bases to trimming and J lost 6 bases; unmatched junction nucleotides: 3. The CDR3 has 13 residues. CDR1 is SNHLY and CDR2 is FYNNEI in the germline V gene. The CDR3: CASGSGGAGELFF. The CDR3 region has the DNA TGTGCCAGCGGGAGCGGGGGGGCCGGGGAGCTGTTTTTT.

Comments on this clone: This same CDR3 is encoded by further DNA sequences in the sample. The chain carries TRBV28 and TRBJ1-5, with 10 bases aligning to TRBD1. Trimming at V came to 5 bases and at J to 4 bases, leaving 5 bases not matched to a gene. This CDR3 has 15 amino acids. From germline, CDR1 is MDHEN and CDR2 SYDVKM. The CDR3: CASSLGGQGNQPQHF. CDR3 nucleotides: TGTGCCAGCAGTCTAGGGGGACAGGGGAATCAGCCCCAGCATTTT.

The rearrangement uses TRBV5-4 and TRBJ2-7, with 8 bases that match TRBD1. J lost 0 bases, V lost 2 bases, and 4 bases had no gene match. The length of the CDR3 is 15 residues. Germline loops: CDR1 SGHNT, CDR2 YYREEE (reference sequence). CDR3 sequence: CASSLMTGASYEQYF. CDR3 in DNA: TGTGCCAGCAGCTTAATGACAGGGGCCTCCTACGAGCAGTACTTC.

The rearrangement uses TRBV15 and TRBJ1-5; D might be TRBD1 (6 bases). Between the trimmed V and J ends, which lost 3 bases and 6 bases, there was a span of 15 bases. The CDR3 has 15 residues. Per germline, CDR1 LNHNV and CDR2 YYDKDF (reference sequence). CDR3 nucleotides: TGTGCCACCAGCAGTGAGACAGGAATACGTCAGCCCCAGCATTTT. As protein: CATSSETGIRQPQHF.

CDR3 region: CATAYYGYTF. Here the CDR3 DNA reads TGTGCCACCGCGTACTATGGCTACACCTTC. The rearrangement uses TRBV19 and TRBJ1-2; D ambiguous. This CDR3 is built from 10 residues. From germline, CDR1 is LNHDA and CDR2 SQIVND (reference sequence). V lost 10 bases and J lost 3, with 6 bases in between.

The genes are TRBV7-2 and TRBJ2-7; D might be TRBD2 (6 bases). V was pared by 5 bases and J by 0 bases, with 14 bases between. The germline CDR1 and CDR2 sequences are SGHTA and FQGNSA. This CDR3 contains 15 residues. The CDR3 coding sequence is TGTGCCAGCAGCCTCGAGGGAGCGGGCTCCTACGAGCAGTACTTC. Translated, it gives CASSLEGAGSYEQYF.

This chain connects TRBV5-1 to TRBJ2-3; D is perhaps TRBD1 (5 bases). The CDR3 runs to 15 residues. Germline assignment: CDR1 SGHRS and CDR2 YFSETQ. Trimming took 5 bases from V and 3 from J, leaving 16 bases between them. The CDR3 DNA reads TGCGCCAGCAGGCCCCAGCCCCCAGGGACAGATACGCAGTATTTT. It encodes CASRPQPPGTDTQYF.

This sequence joins TRBV11-3 and TRBJ2-7; D is unresolved. The CDR3 contains 13 residues. Germline CDR1 reads SGHNT; CDR2 reads YENEEA. The V end was cut by 0 bases, the J end by 4 bases, with 7 bases between. The CDR3 region has the DNA TGTGCCAGCAGCTTAGAAATTCAATACGAGCAGTACTTC. The encoded protein is CASSLEIQYEQYF. The variable domain in full, completed from reference TRBV11-3 and TRBJ2-7, reads EAGVVQSPRYKIIEKKQPVAFWCNPISGHNTLYWYLQNLGQGPELLIRYENEEAVDDSQLPKDRFSAERLKGVDSTLKIQPAELGDSAVYLCASSLEIQYEQYFGPGTRLTVT.

This clone was observed a single time. The rearrangement joins TRBV4-3 to TRBJ1-3; TRBD1 might be the D (5 bases). The germline V and J ends were trimmed by 0 bases and 4 bases, with 13 bases remaining between them. Germline loops: CDR1 LGHNA, CDR2 YSLEER. This CDR3 is built from 16 residues. The CDR3 is CASSQDPGHSGNTIYF. In nucleotides, the CDR3 is TGCGCCAGCAGCCAAGATCCAGGGCATAGCGGAAACACCATATATTTT.

The gene calls are TRBV25-1 and TRBJ2-7; D possibly corresponds to TRBD1 (6 bases). Germline CDR1 is MGHDK and CDR2 is SYGVNS. The CDR3 is made up of 16 amino acids. Trimming pared 1 base from V and 1 base from J, leaving 14 bases between. This CDR3 reads CASSELGSGQSYEQYF. Written as DNA, the CDR3 is TGTGCCAGCAGTGAATTAGGGTCTGGACAGTCCTACGAGCAGTACTTC.

The rearrangement joins TRBV7-9 to TRBJ2-7; the match to TRBD1 covers 9 bases. The CDR3 has 14 residues. Germline CDR1 SEHNR, CDR2 FQNEAQ (reference sequence). V lost 5 bases to trimming and J lost 3 bases; unmatched junction nucleotides: 5. The CDR3 bases are TGTGCCAGCAGCGGATGGGGACAGGGCTACGAGCAGTACTTC. As protein: CASSGWGQGYEQYF.

The J gene is TRBJ2-1, the V gene TRBV2, with D possibly matching TRBD2 (7 bases). Trimming cost V 6 bases and J 8 bases, with 20 bases left between them. The CDR3 is 15 amino acids. CDR1 is SNHLY and CDR2 is FYNNEI in the germline V gene. Here the CDR3 reads CASSPGLGGLDEQFF. DNA for the CDR3: TGTGCCAGCAGCCCTGGACTGGGGGGGCTAGATGAGCAGTTCTTC.

This chain joins TRBV6-2 or TRBV6-3 and TRBJ2-5, with D maybe TRBD1 (6 bases). The V and J ends lost 6 bases and 7 bases respectively, with 12 bases between them. The germline gives CDR1 MNHEY, CDR2 SVGEGT. CDR3 length equals 12 residues. The CDR3: CASSTGIVTQYF. As DNA, the CDR3 is TGTGCCAGCAGCACAGGGATCGTGACCCAGTACTTC.

The chain carries TRBV6-5 and TRBJ1-4; D ambiguous. In germline, CDR1 is MNHEY, CDR2 SVGAGI. The V gene lost 0 bases and the J gene lost 8 bases, with 13 bases spanning the gap. This CDR3 comprises 15 residues. This CDR3 is CASSYSRGLGEKLFF. The CDR3 DNA sequence: TGTGCCAGCAGTTACTCAAGAGGGTTGGGGGAAAAACTGTTTTTT.

The chain combines TRBV5-6 with TRBJ1-6; no firm D call. The CDR3 has 15 amino acids. Trimming took 4 bases from V and 7 from J, leaving 15 bases between them. CDR1 SGHDT and CDR2 YYEEEE come from the germline V gene. The CDR3 bases are TGTGCCAGCAGCCTTCCGGGGTCCCCAAATTCACCCCTCCACTTT. This translates into CASSLPGSPNSPLHF.

The chain links TRBV24-1 to TRBJ1-5, with 9 positions matching TRBD1. J was trimmed by 2 bases and V by 4 bases; bases with no gene match: 5. Germline V lookup: CDR1 KGHDR, CDR2 SFDVKD. The CDR3 is made up of 16 amino acids. CDR3 sequence reads: CATSDPGQGGNQPQHF. The CDR3 bases are TGTGCCACCAGTGACCCGGGACAGGGAGGCAATCAGCCCCAGCATTTT.

The chain carries TRBV4-2 and TRBJ1-6; no reliable D call. V was clipped by 0 bases and J by 6 bases, with 12 bases between them. Looked up from germline, CDR1 is LGHNA and CDR2 is YNFKEQ. CDR3 size: 16 residues. CDR3 loop: CASSQEGGEFNSPLHF. The CDR3 DNA is TGTGCCAGCAGCCAAGAGGGCGGGGAGTTTAATTCACCCCTCCACTTT.

This sequence joins TRBV19 and TRBJ1-4; D gene uncertain. CDR3 length: 14 residues. V was shortened by 6 bases and J by 6 bases, with 14 bases between the two germline ends. Germline CDR1 and CDR2: LNHDA and SQIVND (reference sequence). The chain's CDR3 is CASRVLDRDEKLFF. The CDR3 region has the DNA TGTGCCAGTAGGGTACTAGATCGGGATGAAAAACTGTTTTTT.

The chain recombines TRBV6-1 with TRBJ2-7; possible D gene TRBD1, 6 bases. Looked up from germline, CDR1 is MNHNS and CDR2 is SASEGT. Trimming took off 3 bases at V and 2 bases at J, with 14 bases between the two ends. There are 15 residues in the CDR3. The CDR3 region is CASSELRGFAYEQYF. The CDR3, as DNA: TGTGCCAGCAGTGAGCTCAGGGGCTTTGCCTACGAGCAGTACTTC.

This clone was found once. This sequence joins TRBV7-9 and TRBJ2-2; D is unresolved. The germline gives CDR1 SEHNR, CDR2 FQNEAQ (reference sequence). This CDR3 has 12 residues. V was clipped by 7 bases and J by 3 bases, with 6 bases between them. This CDR3 is CASILDTGELFF. In DNA form, the CDR3 reads TGTGCCAGCATACTGGACACCGGGGAGCTGTTTTTT.